This TCR beta chain originates from a study of blood T cell repertoires in COVID-19. Data came from immunoSEQ multiplex PCR; TCRdb stores just in-frame clones and leaves some out. The repertoire consists of about 220,000 clones, with roughly 87% occurring once and the leading ten covering just over 2.5%. The V end was cut by 2 bases, the J end by 7 bases, with 14 bases between. The CDR3 spans 14 residues. Looked up from germline, CDR1 is MNHEY and CDR2 is SMNVEV (reference sequence). The sequence derives from a woman in her thirties with acute COVID-19. The source material was PBMCs or T cells enriched from blood (not recorded which). V is TRBV27 and J is TRBJ1-2, with D unclear. The CDR3 region is CASSLDGDPGGYTF. DNA of the CDR3: TGTGCCAGCAGTTTAGACGGGGATCCCGGTGGCTACACCTTC.